What follows is one T cell receptor (beta chain) and its context. The sample originates from a study of T cell repertoires in cytomegalovirus infection. Germline loops: CDR1 SNHLY, CDR2 FYNNEI. V was cut by 3 bases and J by 4 bases, with 12 bases left in between. The CDR3 consists of 14 residues. TCRdb independently ran MiXCR on the reads; one entry per CDR3 protein. Of about 740,000 distinct CDR3 sequences in the sample, 35% are singletons; the top ten hold under 3.5%. This clonotype was sampled from a human donor in good health (CMV status not recorded). Some clones in this sample may be carry-over from other donors' samples. The sample consisted of PBMCs. This sequence joins TRBV2 and TRBJ1-1; D is undetermined. The DNA of the CDR3 is TGTGCCAGCAGTGATTTCGACCGGGGCACTGAAGCTTTCTTT. As protein: CASSDFDRGTEAFF.